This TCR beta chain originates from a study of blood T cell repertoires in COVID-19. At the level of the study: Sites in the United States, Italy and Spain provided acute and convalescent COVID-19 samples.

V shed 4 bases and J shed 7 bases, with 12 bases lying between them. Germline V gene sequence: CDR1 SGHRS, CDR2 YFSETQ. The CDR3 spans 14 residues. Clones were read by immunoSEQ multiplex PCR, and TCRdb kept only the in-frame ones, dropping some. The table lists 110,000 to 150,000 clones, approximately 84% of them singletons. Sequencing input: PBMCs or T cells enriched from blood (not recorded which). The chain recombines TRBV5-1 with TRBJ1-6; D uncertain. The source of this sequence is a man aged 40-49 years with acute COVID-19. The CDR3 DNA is TGCGCCAGCAGCGTAGCGACACAGAATTCACCCCTCCACTTT. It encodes CASSVATQNSPLHF.